Sequencing of this TCR beta chain was carried out in a study of Ad26.COV2.S vaccination and SARS-CoV-2 variants. The treatment denotes: some 20 received Ad26.COV2.S at low or high dose, single or two shots; about 5 received placebo; per-sample allocation not given. Sampling occurred on day 63 after the first vaccine or placebo injection. Some clones are missing from TCRdb's copy, which holds only in-frame ones; the method was immunoSEQ multiplex PCR. The data hold more than 300,000 clones, with roughly 91% observed a single time. Germline V gene data show CDR1 as LNHDA and CDR2 as SQIVND (reference sequence). This CDR3 is built from 14 residues. V lost 6 bases to trimming and J lost 8 bases, with 14 bases between them.

The receptor comes from a person aged 18-65 years who received the Ad26.COV2.S COVID-19 vaccine or a placebo. The chain joins TRBV19 to TRBJ1-6; possibly TRBD1 for D (5 bases). The sequencing here drew on peripheral blood, taken in a trial of Ad26.COV2.S vaccine versus placebo. CDR3: CASSSTAGDSPLHF. The CDR3 DNA is TGTGCCAGTAGCTCGACAGCAGGTGATTCACCCCTCCACTTT.